The 2 T cell receptor beta chains below were found in one sample sequenced in a study of cytomegalovirus exposure and HLA in healthy donors. PCR used 60 Vbeta primers and 13 Jbeta primers. Repertoires were generated with immunoSEQ multiplex PCR, while TCRdb's copy carries only in-frame clones and drops some. The sample contains 36,000 or so clones, 80% to 90% of which appear only once. Sequencing input: PBMCs. These receptors originate from a woman between 18 and 30 years old in good health and CMV-seronegative.

The CDR3 protein is CASSLAMLGQGPYNEQFF. DNA of the CDR3: TGTGCCAGCAGCTTAGCGATGCTAGGACAGGGCCCGTACAATGAGCAGTTCTTC. The chain links TRBV7-6 to TRBJ2-1; TRBD1 aligns across 8 bases. The CDR3 loop spans 18 amino acids. The germline CDR1 and CDR2 sequences are SGHVS and FNYEAQ. The V segment lost 0 bases and the J segment 4 bases; nucleotides outside the gene matches: 11.

The V and J genes are TRBV27 and TRBJ1-4, with D perhaps TRBD1 (6 bases). The germline V and J ends were trimmed by 4 bases and 4 bases, with 13 bases remaining between them. Germline V gene data show CDR1 as MNHEY and CDR2 as SMNVEV (reference sequence). The CDR3 contains 15 residues. CDR3 coding DNA: TGTGCCAGCAGTTCACAGGGACACCATAATGAAAAACTGTTTTTT. Its protein is CASSSQGHHNEKLFF.